The 28 T cell receptor beta chains presented below share a single source sample, sequenced in a study of blood T cell repertoires in COVID-19. Assay used: immunoSEQ multiplex PCR; TCRdb lists only in-frame clones, some missing. The sample has about 130,000 clones, around 87% seen once. Sequenced material: peripheral blood. The receptors here all came from a woman aged 55 to 70 with acute or convalescent COVID-19.

This sequence joins TRBV28 and TRBJ1-2; D is ambiguous. V was cut by 0 bases and J by 4 bases, with 9 bases left in between. Germline V CDR1 and CDR2: MDHEN, SYDVKM. CDR3 size: 14 residues. The DNA for the CDR3 is TGTGCCAGCAGTTTATGGGCGGGCTCCTATGGCTACACCTTC. This encodes CASSLWAGSYGYTF.

In this sample, this clone turned up once. The chain uses TRBV5-4 and TRBJ2-5; maybe TRBD2 (6 bases). This CDR3 has 15 amino acids. Germline-derived CDR1 and CDR2 are SGHNT and YYREEE (reference sequence). V was cut by 2 bases and J by 2 bases, with 13 bases left in between. Written as DNA, the CDR3 is TGTGCCAGCAGCTTTCCCGGGAGAGAGCAAGAGACCCAGTACTTC. Encoded protein: CASSFPGREQETQYF.

This clone was detected only once. The chain couples TRBV6-1 to TRBJ2-5; no clear D gene. The CDR3 consists of 13 residues. Germline V gene data show CDR1 as MNHNS and CDR2 as SASEGT. V lost 1 base and J lost 2, with 5 bases in between. The CDR3 spells CASSEVLQETQYF. Here the CDR3 DNA reads TGTGCCAGCAGTGAAGTCCTTCAAGAGACCCAGTACTTC.

To note about this clone: A read error may account for a junction end that differs from germline. This chain joins TRBV7-7 and TRBJ2-3, with 9 bases matching TRBD2. Germline loops: CDR1 SSHAT, CDR2 FNYEAQ (reference sequence). This CDR3 is built from 16 residues. Here the CDR3 reads CASSRRAGGLGDTQYF. CDR3 bases: TGTGCTAGCAGCCGTCGGGCGGGAGGGCTTGGAGATACGCAGTATTTT.

CDR3 bases: TGTGCCACCAGCAGTCCCTCCGGTAGCGGGGCTGAAAGAGATACGCAGTATTTT. This translates into CATSSPSGSGAERDTQYF. V usage is TRBV15 and J usage is TRBJ2-3; 8 positions agree with TRBD2. The CDR3 sequence is 18 residues long. The ends lost 3 bases at V and 5 bases at J; junction bases unmatched: 16. Germline loops: CDR1 LNHNV, CDR2 YYDKDF (reference sequence).

V and J are TRBV5-1 and TRBJ2-1; 13 bases fit TRBD2. The CDR3 consists of 17 residues. Germline V gives CDR1 SGHRS, CDR2 YFSETQ. Trimming cost V 4 bases and J 3 bases; bases outside gene matches: 7. This CDR3 is CASSSAGTSGNYNEQFF. CDR3 nucleotide sequence: TGCGCCAGCAGCAGCGCCGGGACTAGCGGGAACTACAATGAGCAGTTCTTC.

The chain combines TRBV25-1 with TRBJ1-1, with unresolved D. The V end was cut by 6 bases, the J end by 5 bases, with 16 bases between. Germline V gene lookup returns CDR1 MGHDK and CDR2 SYGVNS. CDR3 size: 14 residues. The chain's CDR3 is CASSPTRVGTEAFF. In DNA form, the CDR3 reads TGTGCCAGCAGCCCCACGCGGGTAGGAACTGAAGCTTTCTTT.

This clone was picked up one time. The rearrangement uses TRBV28 and TRBJ1-5, with 9 bases fitting TRBD1. J gave up 0 bases and V 2 bases, and 2 bases lay outside the gene matches. The length of the CDR3 is 16 residues. Germline V lookup: CDR1 MDHEN, CDR2 SYDVKM. In DNA form, the CDR3 reads TGTGCCAGCAGTTTAGGGGGACAGGGTAGCAATCAGCCCCAGCATTTT. Its protein is CASSLGGQGSNQPQHF.

The V gene is TRBV28, the J gene TRBJ1-2, with unresolved D. The ends were cut back, 4 bases at V and 8 bases at J, with 17 bases in the middle. Per germline, CDR1 MDHEN and CDR2 SYDVKM. There are 14 residues in the CDR3. CDR3 sequence (DNA): TGTGCCAGCAGTTCAGCCGGGGAGTTGGGGGGCTACACCTTC. It encodes CASSSAGELGGYTF.

This rearrangement joins TRBV10-3 to TRBJ2-1; TRBD2 aligns across 7 bases. With 3 bases clipped from V and 14 bases from J, the junction kept 4 bases outside the gene matches. The CDR3 sequence is 11 residues long. CDR1 and CDR2 from the germline V gene are ENHRY and SYGVKD. This CDR3 is CAISEEGREFF. The CDR3 nucleotides read TGTGCCATCAGTGAAGAGGGGAGGGAGTTCTTC.

The chain employs TRBV2 and TRBJ1-4; 7 bases match TRBD1. In germline, CDR1 is SNHLY, CDR2 FYNNEI. The trim removed 8 bases at V and 4 bases at J, leaving 10 bases unmatched. The CDR3 contains 15 residues. The CDR3: CASYSGTDYNEKLFF. The DNA of the CDR3 is TGTGCCAGCTACTCCGGGACAGACTATAATGAAAAACTGTTTTTT. Variable domain in full (rest from reference TRBV2 and TRBJ1-4): EPEVTQTPSHQVTQMGQEVILRCVPISNHLYFYWYRQILGQKVEFLVSFYNNEISEKSEIFDDQFSVERPDGSNFTLKIRSTKLEDSAMYFCASYSGTDYNEKLFFGSGTQLSVL.

The chain combines TRBV10-2 with TRBJ1-6; D possibly corresponds to TRBD1 (6 bases). Germline assignment: CDR1 WSHSY and CDR2 SAAADI. The CDR3 sequence is 13 residues long. V lost 7 bases and J lost 10, with 14 bases in between. The CDR3 loop is CASTSDRRSPLHF. CDR3 DNA sequence: TGCGCCAGCACCTCGGACAGACGATCACCCCTCCACTTT.

The chain is built from TRBV15 and TRBJ1-4, with no clear D. Germline assignment: CDR1 LNHNV and CDR2 YYDKDF (reference sequence). CDR3 length equals 14 residues. V was clipped by 0 bases and J by 8 bases, with 10 bases between them. The CDR3 is CATSRDTLGEKLFF. CDR3 nucleotides: TGTGCCACCAGCAGAGACACGCTCGGGGAAAAACTGTTTTTT.

This clone was seen a handful of times. The chain employs TRBV3-1 (or the pseudogene TRBV3-2) and TRBJ1-2; D is unresolved. V lost 1 base and J lost 8, with 14 bases in between. Germline loops: CDR1 LGHDT, CDR2 YNNKEL (reference sequence). CDR3 size: 14 residues. The CDR3 reads CASSQVGSLGGYTF. DNA of the CDR3: TGTGCCAGCAGCCAAGTCGGGAGCCTTGGGGGCTACACCTTC.

The chain combines TRBV10-3 with TRBJ1-1, with a possible D match to TRBD1 (6 bases). V lost 3 bases, J lost 1 base, and 21 bases lay in between. Germline lookup yields CDR1 ENHRY and CDR2 SYGVKD. The CDR3 totals 18 residues. CDR3 coding DNA: TGTGCCATCAGTGACCCACAGGGTGGGGTGGGGGCGAACACTGAAGCTTTCTTT. Protein: CAISDPQGGVGANTEAFF.

The CDR3 protein is CASSDGQGNSPLHF. The CDR3 region has the DNA TGTGCCAGCAGTGACGGACAGGGGAATTCACCCCTCCACTTT. The J gene is TRBJ1-6, the V gene TRBV6-2 or TRBV6-3, with 9 bases matching TRBD1. The CDR3 covers 14 residues. Per the germline V gene, CDR1 is MNHEY and CDR2 is SVGEGT. Trimming at V came to 5 bases and at J to 7 bases, leaving 3 bases not matched to a gene.

The chain employs TRBV28 and TRBJ1-2; 8 bases fit TRBD1. There are 13 residues in the CDR3. V gave up 1 base and J gave up 10 bases; unmatched junction bases: 5. Germline loops: CDR1 MDHEN, CDR2 SYDVKM. CDR3 in DNA: TGTGCCAGCAGTTTATCCGGACAGGGAGACTACACCTTC. Protein sequence: CASSLSGQGDYTF.

The chain couples TRBV27 to TRBJ1-1; 8 bases align to TRBD1. The CDR3 is 15 residues long. Germline values: CDR1 MNHEY, CDR2 SMNVEV (reference sequence). The V gene end was trimmed by 6 bases and the J gene end by 4 bases; junction bases not matched to a gene: 10. As DNA, the CDR3 is TGTGCCAGCAGACTTTTCCTCACAGGGGGCACTGAAGCTTTCTTT. Its protein is CASRLFLTGGTEAFF.

In this sample, this clone turned up once. The chain has TRBV24-1 and TRBJ1-5; tentatively, D is TRBD1 (6 bases). Germline-derived CDR1 and CDR2 are KGHDR and SFDVKD. The V gene lost 3 bases and the J gene lost 12 bases, with 11 bases spanning the gap. CDR3 length equals 12 residues. The CDR3 sequence: CATSDGGSLQHF. CDR3 DNA sequence: TGTGCCACCAGTGATGGGGGCTCGCTCCAGCATTTT.

The rearrangement joins TRBV28 to TRBJ1-6; the D gene is possibly TRBD1 (6 bases). CDR3 length equals 15 residues. Trimming took off 3 bases at V and 7 bases at J, with 13 bases between the two ends. Per germline, CDR1 MDHEN and CDR2 SYDVKM. The CDR3 loop is CASSLADRSNSPLHF. CDR3 DNA: TGTGCCAGCAGTTTGGCCGACAGGTCGAATTCACCCCTCCACTTT.

V usage is TRBV5-1 and J usage is TRBJ2-7; 7 nucleotides align to TRBD2. The CDR3 sequence is 14 residues long. Germline-derived CDR1 and CDR2 are SGHRS and YFSETQ. Losses at the gene ends were 3 bases for V and 1 base for J; bases not matched to a gene: 4. In DNA, the CDR3 is TGCGCCAGCAGCTCACTAGCGCGTTCCTACGAGCAGTACTTC. Protein: CASSSLARSYEQYF.

This rearrangement joins TRBV6-1 to TRBJ1-2; maybe TRBD1 (5 bases). The V gene's germline CDR1 is MNHNS and CDR2 SASEGT. Trimming shortened V by 1 base and J by 3 bases, and 9 bases separated the two germline ends. The CDR3 has 14 residues. CDR3 bases: TGTGCCAGCAGTGAAGGTCGCAGGGACTATGGCTACACCTTC. Translated: CASSEGRRDYGYTF.

The chain uses TRBV27 and TRBJ2-7, with D tentatively TRBD1 (5 bases). The CDR3 runs to 13 residues. V lost 6 bases, J lost 0 bases, and 9 bases lay in between. The V gene's germline CDR1 is MNHEY and CDR2 SMNVEV (reference sequence). CDR3: CASRTGNSYEQYF. The CDR3 DNA reads as TGTGCCAGCAGAACAGGAAACTCCTACGAGCAGTACTTC.

The chain uses TRBV6-6 and TRBJ2-1, with 11 positions matching TRBD2. CDR3 length equals 14 residues. Trimming at V came to 5 bases and at J to 7 bases, leaving 4 bases not matched to a gene. Per the germline V gene, CDR1 is MNHNY and CDR2 is SVGAGI (reference sequence). The CDR3 nucleotides read TGTGCCAGCAGTCTTAGGACTAGCGGGAATGAGCAGTTCTTC. Translation: CASSLRTSGNEQFF.

The chain is built from TRBV29-1 and TRBJ2-2; D possibly corresponds to TRBD2 (6 bases). The CDR3 consists of 15 residues. V lost 0 bases to trimming and J lost 7 bases, with 15 bases between them. Germline CDR1 SQVTM, CDR2 ANQGSEA. The CDR3 nucleotides are TGCAGCGTTGAAGATCGGGGGAAGGGGTACGGGGAGCTGTTTTTT. Residues: CSVEDRGKGYGELFF.

For this clone: Other DNA sequences in the sample encode the same CDR3. V gene TRBV6-6 combines with J gene TRBJ2-3, with TRBD1 matching over 7 bases. J was trimmed by 0 bases and V by 6 bases; bases with no gene match: 6. This CDR3 is 15 amino acids long. Germline CDR1 reads MNHNY; CDR2 reads SVGAGI (reference sequence). As DNA, the CDR3 is TGTGCCAGCAGCTCCGACAGGGCTAGCACAGATACGCAGTATTTT. It is translated as CASSSDRASTDTQYF.

This sequence joins TRBV7-9 and TRBJ2-3, with TRBD2 identical over 10 bases. Germline CDR1 reads SEHNR; CDR2 reads FQNEAQ (reference sequence). This CDR3 is built from 16 residues. Trimming cost V 6 bases and J 2 bases; bases outside gene matches: 8. The CDR3 DNA is TGTGCCAGCAGTCCTAGCGGGAGAATTGTCACAGATACGCAGTATTTT. Translated, it gives CASSPSGRIVTDTQYF.

As concerns this clone: A read error may produce the germline difference seen at one junction end. The V call is TRBV25-1, the J call TRBJ2-1; TRBD2 matches at 14 bases. The CDR3 is made up of 16 amino acids. The germline gives CDR1 MGHDK, CDR2 SYGVNS. The CDR3, as DNA: TGTGCCAGCACTGAAGCCGGGACTAGCGGGAGTCATGAGCAGTTCTTC. Amino acid sequence: CASTEAGTSGSHEQFF.